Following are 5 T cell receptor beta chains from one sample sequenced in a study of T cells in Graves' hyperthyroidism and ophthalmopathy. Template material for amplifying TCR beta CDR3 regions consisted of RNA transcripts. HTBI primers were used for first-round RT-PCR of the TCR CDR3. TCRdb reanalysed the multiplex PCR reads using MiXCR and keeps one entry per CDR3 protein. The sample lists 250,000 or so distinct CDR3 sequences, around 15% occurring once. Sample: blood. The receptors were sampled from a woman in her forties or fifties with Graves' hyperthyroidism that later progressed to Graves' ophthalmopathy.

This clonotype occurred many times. The DNA of the CDR3 is TGCAGTGCTCAGGGGCAATTCGCCTACGAGCAGTACTTC. Its translation: CSAQGQFAYEQYF. The V and J genes are TRBV20-1 and TRBJ2-7; tentative D call: TRBD1 (6 bases). The CDR3 consists of 13 residues. CDR1 DFQATT and CDR2 SNEGSKA come from the germline V gene (reference sequence). Trimming took 5 bases from V and 2 from J, leaving 13 bases between them.

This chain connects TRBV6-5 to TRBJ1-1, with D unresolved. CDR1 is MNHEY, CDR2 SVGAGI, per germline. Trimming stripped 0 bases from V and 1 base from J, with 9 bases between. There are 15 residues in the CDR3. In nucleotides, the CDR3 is TGTGCCAGCAGTTACTCGAATGGCCGGAACACTGAAGCTTTCTTT. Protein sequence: CASSYSNGRNTEAFF.

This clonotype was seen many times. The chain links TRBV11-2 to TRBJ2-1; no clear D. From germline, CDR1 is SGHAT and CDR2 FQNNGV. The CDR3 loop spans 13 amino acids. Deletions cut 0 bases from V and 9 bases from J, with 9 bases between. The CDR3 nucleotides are TGTGCCAGCAGCTTAGACGGGTGGCGTGAGCAGTTCTTC. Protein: CASSLDGWREQFF.

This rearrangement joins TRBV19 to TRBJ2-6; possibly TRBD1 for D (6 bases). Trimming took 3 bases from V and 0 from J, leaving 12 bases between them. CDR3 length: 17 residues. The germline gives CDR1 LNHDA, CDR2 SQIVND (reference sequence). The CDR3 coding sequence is TGTGCCAGTAGTATGGGTAGGGGGAACTCTGGGGCCAACGTCCTGACTTTC. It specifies CASSMGRGNSGANVLTF.

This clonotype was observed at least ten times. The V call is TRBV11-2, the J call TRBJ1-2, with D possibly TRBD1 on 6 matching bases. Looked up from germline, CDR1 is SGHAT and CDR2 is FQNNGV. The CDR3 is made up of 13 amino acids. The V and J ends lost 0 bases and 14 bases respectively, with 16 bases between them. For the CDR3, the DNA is TGTGCCAGCAGCTTAGAACGGACAGCCGGCGAGACCTTC. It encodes CASSLERTAGETF.